The T cell receptor beta chain under discussion was sequenced for a study of regulatory T cells in long-lasting Graves disease. Study-level findings and limits: Persistent disease preferred TRBV28, TRBJ1-2 and TRBJ2-5. Sample size, which was small, may have reduced accuracy.

Of note for this clonotype: Its specificity is unknown. This may stem from a read error, because a much larger clone lies one nucleotide away.

Combining iRepertoire HTBI primers with Arm-PCR of CDR3 regions, the authors built TCR beta libraries. TCRdb used MiXCR to reprocess the multiplex PCR reads, holding one entry per CDR3 protein. Of a few hundred thousand distinct CDR3 sequences listed, roughly 17% are singletons. Germline V lookup: CDR1 LNHNV, CDR2 YYDKDF (reference sequence). The ends lost 0 bases at V and 7 bases at J; junction bases unmatched: 4. The CDR3 runs 14 residues. Time point: newly diagnosed GD, antithyroid drugs for less than 3 months. PBMCs provided the RNA from which the TCR library was made. Graves' disease diagnoses followed American Thyroid Association guidelines. This sample was shared with a second study, whose subject was T cells in Graves' hyperthyroidism and ophthalmopathy.

The specimen was peripheral blood mononuclear cells (PBMCs), collected at new diagnosis, from a patient treated with antithyroid drugs. The J gene is TRBJ2-7, the V gene TRBV15, with 9 bases aligning to TRBD1. This TCR derives from a man aged 40-55 years with Graves disease. The CDR3: CATSREQGADEQYF. CDR3 bases: TGTGCCACCAGCAGAGAACAGGGGGCCGATGAGCAGTACTTC.